The 8 T cell receptor beta chains presented below share a single source sample, sequenced in a study of blood T cell repertoires in COVID-19. This table comes from immunoSEQ multiplex PCR, and its TCRdb copy is limited to in-frame clones, with some not included. This sample carries approximately 110,000 clones, roughly 88% of them seen once, and the ten largest clones take 0.83%. The sample consisted of peripheral blood. The receptors originated from a woman in her seventies with acute or convalescent COVID-19.

In its sample, this clone was seen once. The V call is TRBV5-1, the J call TRBJ2-5, with 7 bases identical to TRBD1. This CDR3 region has 14 residues. Germline CDR1 and CDR2: SGHRS and YFSETQ. The J segment lost 0 bases and the V segment lost 4 bases, leaving 3 bases of the junction unmatched. The CDR3 is CASSPTGYQETQYF. The CDR3 DNA sequence: TGCGCCAGCAGCCCGACAGGGTACCAAGAGACCCAGTACTTC.

The chain recombines TRBV7-3 with TRBJ2-7, with TRBD2 matching 10 bases. Germline V CDR1 and CDR2: SGHTA, FQGTGA. This CDR3 has 15 amino acids. V lost 5 bases, J lost 3 bases, and 7 bases stayed unmatched. CDR3 in amino acids: CASSLLAGAIYEQYF. DNA of the CDR3: TGTGCCAGCAGCCTCCTAGCGGGGGCAATCTACGAGCAGTACTTC.

The genes are TRBV9 and TRBJ2-3, with TRBD1 matching 9 bases. The CDR3 spans 16 residues. The ends lost 4 bases at V and 4 bases at J; junction bases unmatched: 10. Looked up from germline, CDR1 is SGDLS and CDR2 is YYNGEE. Written as DNA, the CDR3 is TGTGCCAGCAGCATACAGGGGGCATTCGTCTCAGATACGCAGTATTTT. Its translation is CASSIQGAFVSDTQYF.

This CDR3 reads CAWSGGTGKNEQYF. The CDR3 DNA follows: TGTGCCTGGAGTGGGGGGACAGGGAAGAACGAGCAGTACTTC. The chain uses TRBV30 and TRBJ2-7; 9 positions match TRBD1. Per the germline V gene, CDR1 is GTSNPN and CDR2 is SVGIG (reference sequence). The CDR3 covers 14 residues. V lost 1 base and J lost 5; bases outside the gene matches: 6.

A few counts support this clone. The chain uses TRBV3-1 (or the pseudogene TRBV3-2) and TRBJ1-5, with a possible D match to TRBD1 (6 bases). This CDR3 is built from 14 residues. The germline CDR1 and CDR2 sequences are LGHDT and YNNKEL (reference sequence). Trimming left V 1 base short and J 4 bases short, with 8 bases between. In nucleotides, the CDR3 is TGTGCCAGCAGCCAAGGACAGGCAAATCAGCCCCAGCATTTT. It specifies CASSQGQANQPQHF.

The J gene is TRBJ2-2, the V gene TRBV2; TRBD2 might be the D (7 bases). V was cut by 11 bases and J by 4 bases, with 17 bases left in between. The CDR3 contains 14 residues. Germline assignment: CDR1 SNHLY and CDR2 FYNNEI. DNA of the CDR3: TGTGCCTCGAAGGGGGGGGCCCCCACCGGGGAGCTGTTTTTT. Encoded protein: CASKGGAPTGELFF.

The chain couples TRBV19 to TRBJ2-3; 7 positions match TRBD1. With 3 bases clipped from V and 4 bases from J, the junction kept 7 bases outside the gene matches. The CDR3 length is 15 residues. Germline V gene sequence: CDR1 LNHDA, CDR2 SQIVND (reference sequence). In DNA, the CDR3 is TGTGCCAGTAGTATGCCGACAGGGACGGCAGATACGCAGTATTTT. It codes for CASSMPTGTADTQYF.

The rearrangement links TRBV5-6 to TRBJ2-5; TRBD2 aligns across 12 bases. Unmatched junction bases numbered 4, after V lost 3 bases and J lost 1 base. This CDR3 contains 16 residues. Per germline, CDR1 SGHDT and CDR2 YYEEEE. The CDR3 protein is CASSSLTSGGQETQYF. The CDR3 nucleotides are TGTGCCAGCAGCTCCTTGACTAGCGGGGGCCAAGAGACCCAGTACTTC.